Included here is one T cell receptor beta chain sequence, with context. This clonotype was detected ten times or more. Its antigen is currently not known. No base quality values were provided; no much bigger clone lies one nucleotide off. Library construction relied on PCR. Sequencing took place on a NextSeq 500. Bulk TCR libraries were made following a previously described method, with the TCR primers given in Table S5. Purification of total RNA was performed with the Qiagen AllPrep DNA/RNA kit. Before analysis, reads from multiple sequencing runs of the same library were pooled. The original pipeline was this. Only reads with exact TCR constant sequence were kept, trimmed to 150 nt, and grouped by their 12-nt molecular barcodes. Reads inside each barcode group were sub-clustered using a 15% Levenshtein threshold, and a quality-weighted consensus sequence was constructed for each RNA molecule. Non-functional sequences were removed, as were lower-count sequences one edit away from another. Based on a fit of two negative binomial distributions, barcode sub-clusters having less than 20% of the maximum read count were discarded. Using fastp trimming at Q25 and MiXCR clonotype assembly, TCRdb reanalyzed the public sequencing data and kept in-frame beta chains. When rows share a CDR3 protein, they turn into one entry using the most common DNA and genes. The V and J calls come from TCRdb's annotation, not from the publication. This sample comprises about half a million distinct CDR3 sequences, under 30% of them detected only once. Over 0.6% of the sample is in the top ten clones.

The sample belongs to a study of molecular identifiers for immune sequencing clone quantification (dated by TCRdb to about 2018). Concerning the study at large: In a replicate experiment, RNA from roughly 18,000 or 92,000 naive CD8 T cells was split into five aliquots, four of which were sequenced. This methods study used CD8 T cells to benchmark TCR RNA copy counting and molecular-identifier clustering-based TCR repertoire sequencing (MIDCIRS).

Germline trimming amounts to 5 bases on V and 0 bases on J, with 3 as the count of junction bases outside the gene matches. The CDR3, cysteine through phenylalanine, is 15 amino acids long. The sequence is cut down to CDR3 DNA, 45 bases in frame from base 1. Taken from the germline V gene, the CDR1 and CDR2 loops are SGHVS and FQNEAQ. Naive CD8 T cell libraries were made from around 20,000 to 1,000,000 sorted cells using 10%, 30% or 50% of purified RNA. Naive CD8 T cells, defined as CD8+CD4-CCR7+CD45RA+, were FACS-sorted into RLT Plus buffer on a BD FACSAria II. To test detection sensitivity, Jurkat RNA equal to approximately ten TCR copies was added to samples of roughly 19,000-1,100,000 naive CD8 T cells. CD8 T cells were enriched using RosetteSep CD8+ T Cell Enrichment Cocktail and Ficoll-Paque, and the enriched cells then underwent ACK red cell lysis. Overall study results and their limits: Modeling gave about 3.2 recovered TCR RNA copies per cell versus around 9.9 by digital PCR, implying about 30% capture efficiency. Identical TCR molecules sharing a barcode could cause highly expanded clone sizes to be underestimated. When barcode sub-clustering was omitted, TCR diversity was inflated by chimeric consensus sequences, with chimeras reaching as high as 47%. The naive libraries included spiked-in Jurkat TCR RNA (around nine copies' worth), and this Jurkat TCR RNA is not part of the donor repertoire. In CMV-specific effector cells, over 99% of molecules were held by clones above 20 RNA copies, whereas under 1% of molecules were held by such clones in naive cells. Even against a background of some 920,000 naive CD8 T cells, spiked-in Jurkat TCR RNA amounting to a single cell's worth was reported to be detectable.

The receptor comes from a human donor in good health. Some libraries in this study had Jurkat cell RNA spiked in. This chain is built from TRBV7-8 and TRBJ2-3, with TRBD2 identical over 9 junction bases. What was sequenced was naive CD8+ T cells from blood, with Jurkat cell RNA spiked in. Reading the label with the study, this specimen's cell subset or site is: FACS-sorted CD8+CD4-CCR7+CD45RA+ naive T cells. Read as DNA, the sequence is TGTGCCAGCAGCAGGAGCGGGGGGAGCACAGATACGCAGTATTTT. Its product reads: CASSRSGGSTDTQYF.